Listed below are T cell receptor beta chains from one sample, sequenced in a study of cytomegalovirus exposure and HLA in healthy donors. The assay was immunoSEQ multiplex PCR, and TCRdb's table has in-frame clones only and misses some. The sample holds roughly 100,000 clones, over 85% seen once. Sequencing was done on a sample of PBMCs. These receptors were obtained from a woman aged 18-35 years in good health and CMV-seronegative. Each CDR3 is given with its conserved first and last residue. Each record gives: clone size, V gene, J gene, D gene, CDR3 protein, CDR3 DNA. A D gene is named only where the DNA matches it firmly. Size is stated for part of the rows, as once, few or many counts, or as a class when the clone is expanded.

NA	TRBV29-1	TRBJ1-2	TRBD1	CSDRTGNGYTF	TGCAGCGACCGGACAGGGAATGGCTACACCTTC
NA	TRBV5-4	TRBJ1-2	TRBD1	CASSRDRGSLVSNYGYTF	TGTGCCAGCAGCAGGGACAGGGGGTCTCTTGTATCTAACTATGGCTACACCTTC
NA	TRBV6-5	TRBJ1-4	NA	CASSVEGRGSEKLFF	TGTGCCAGCAGTGTTGAAGGGAGGGGGTCAGAAAAACTGTTTTTT
NA	TRBV19	TRBJ1-3	NA	CASSISQAGYSGNTIYF	TGTGCCAGTAGTATCTCCCAGGCAGGTTACTCTGGAAACACCATATATTTT
NA	TRBV19	TRBJ1-1	TRBD1	CASSMTGNPNTEAFF	TGTGCCAGTAGCATGACAGGGAATCCTAACACTGAAGCTTTCTTT
once	TRBV7-2	TRBJ2-7	TRBD2	CASSGGTSGGEGGYEQYF	TGTGCCAGCAGCGGAGGGACTAGCGGGGGCGAGGGAGGCTACGAGCAGTACTTC
few	TRBV7-6	TRBJ2-7	NA	CASSLASSYEQYF	TGTGCCAGCAGCTTAGCTTCTAGCTACGAGCAGTACTTC
NA	TRBV27	TRBJ2-1	NA	CASSPLDGGYNEQFF	TGTGCCAGCAGCCCGCTCGACGGGGGATACAATGAGCAGTTCTTC
few	TRBV19	TRBJ2-7	TRBD2	CASSAVGLEGYEQYF	TGTGCCAGTAGTGCAGTGGGACTAGAAGGGTACGAGCAGTACTTC
NA	TRBV7-9	TRBJ2-3	TRBD2	CASSFGLAETDTQYF	TGTGCCAGCAGCTTTGGGCTAGCGGAAACAGATACGCAGTATTTT
NA	TRBV7-9	TRBJ2-2	NA	CASSLAAARAGELFF	TGTGCCAGCAGCTTAGCGGCCGCGAGGGCCGGGGAGCTGTTTTTT
NA	TRBV4-1	TRBJ2-7	TRBD2	CASSRTSGSSYEQYF	TGCGCCAGCAGCCGGACTAGCGGGAGCTCCTACGAGCAGTACTTC
NA	TRBV4-1	TRBJ1-1	NA	CASSQESGQMNTEAFF	TGCGCCAGCAGCCAAGAGAGCGGCCAGATGAACACTGAAGCTTTCTTT
once	TRBV5-4	TRBJ2-3	TRBD1	CASSLWGTGTSTDTQYF	TGTGCCAGCAGCTTGTGGGGGACAGGGACTAGCACAGATACGCAGTATTTT
NA	TRBV9	TRBJ1-1	NA	CASSPQGTNTEAFF	TGTGCCAGCAGCCCCCAGGGGACGAACACTGAAGCTTTCTTT
NA	TRBV7-2	TRBJ2-7	TRBD2	CASSLSSGGPGEQYF	TGTGCCAGCAGCCTGTCTAGCGGGGGGCCGGGGGAGCAGTACTTC
NA	TRBV10-3	TRBJ2-1	TRBD1	CAISGLGQGADEQFF	TGTGCCATCAGTGGACTCGGACAGGGGGCCGATGAGCAGTTCTTC
NA	TRBV6-1	TRBJ2-7	NA	CASSGAYEQYF	TGTGCCAGCAGCGGGGCCTACGAGCAGTACTTC
NA	TRBV6-6	TRBJ2-3	TRBD1	CASSYGTGDTQYF	TGTGCCAGCAGTTACGGGACAGGAGATACGCAGTATTTT
NA	TRBV7-2	TRBJ2-5	TRBD1	CASSTDRVAEETQYF	TGTGCCAGCAGTACTGACAGGGTAGCTGAAGAGACCCAGTACTTC
once	TRBV5-1	TRBJ2-1	NA	CASSFRPDSDYNEQFF	TGCGCCAGCAGCTTTCGGCCGGACAGCGACTACAATGAGCAGTTCTTC
once	TRBV2	TRBJ1-6	NA	CASSLGQGFNSPLHF	TGTGCCAGCAGTCTAGGGCAGGGTTTTAATTCACCCCTCCACTTT
NA	TRBV4-2	TRBJ2-1	TRBD2	CASSQVYRAGGREQFF	TGTGCCAGCAGCCAGGTATATAGGGCGGGGGGCCGAGAGCAGTTCTTC
NA	TRBV7-9	TRBJ1-2	NA	CASSLVDSTNYGYTF	TGTGCCAGCAGCTTAGTGGACAGCACTAACTATGGCTACACCTTC
NA	TRBV19	TRBJ1-2	NA	CASSFEQGHYGYTF	TGTGCCAGTAGTTTTGAACAGGGTCACTATGGCTACACCTTC
NA	TRBV9	TRBJ1-3	NA	CASSEPGAGAPRSSGNTIYF	TGTGCCAGCAGCGAGCCTGGGGCAGGGGCACCCCGATCCTCTGGAAACACCATATATTTT
NA	TRBV2	TRBJ1-1	NA	CASAQEGNTEAFF	TGTGCCAGCGCACAGGAGGGGAACACTGAAGCTTTCTTT